This T cell receptor beta chain was found in a study of cytomegalovirus exposure and HLA in healthy donors. Overall study findings and caveats: The CMV antigen specificity of a few CMV-associated chains was confirmed through in vitro analysis.

Both 60 Vbeta primers and 13 Jbeta primers went into the PCR. TCRdb's copy holds only in-frame clones and misses some; the assay was immunoSEQ multiplex PCR. The repertoire holds fewer than 150,000 clones, with 67% as singletons. For this clone: Antigen unknown.

The CDR3 contains 11 residues. Germline CDR1 reads GTSNPN; CDR2 reads SVGIG (reference sequence). V was pared by 3 bases and J by 8 bases, with 2 bases of the junction left unmatched. This TCR was sampled from a man aged 18 to 35 in good health and CMV-seropositive. Sequenced input: PBMCs. The rearrangement uses TRBV30 and TRBJ1-1, with 8 bases identical to TRBD1. CDR3 DNA sequence: TGTGCCTGGAGCGACAGGGGCGAAGCTTTCTTT. Its protein is CAWSDRGEAFF.